This T cell receptor (beta chain) stems from a study of radiation and T cells in renal cell carcinoma. Overall study context: Nephrectomy followed 15 Gy stereotactic body radiation by 4 weeks.

As concerns this clone: Its antigen is currently unknown.

Noted time point: baseline pretreatment blood. The treatment here: 15 Gy SBRT to primary tumor, nephrectomy 4 weeks later. The patient's renal cell carcinoma had clear cell pathology. Study-level findings and limits: In blood, top tumor clones expanded by 2 weeks, shrinking by 4. No pretreatment tumor biopsies were available for baseline clonotypes.

Method: immunoSEQ multiplex PCR; TCRdb's copy keeps in-frame clones and lacks some. This sample has about 22,000 clones, with more than 75% found just once. Germline V gene sequence: CDR1 SGHAT, CDR2 FQNNGV. This CDR3 comprises 17 residues. Trimming removed 0 bases from V and 5 bases from J; junction bases left unmatched: 8. The V and J genes are TRBV11-2 and TRBJ2-2, with 8 bases that match TRBD2. This clonotype originated in a man in his sixties with renal cell carcinoma. This material consisted of blood, taken from a patient whose treatment included radiotherapy and nephrectomy. DNA of the CDR3: TGTGCCAGCAGCTTAGAAGGATTCGCGGGAGGAACCGGGGAGCTGTTTTTT. Its protein is CASSLEGFAGGTGELFF.